Below are 3 T cell receptor beta chains sequenced from a single sample in a study of T-cell reconstitution after alpha-beta-depleted transplantation in children (dated by TCRdb to about 2016). Receptor libraries were prepared by PCR. TCRdb shows the sequencer as Illumina HiSeq 2500. TCR libraries were prepared with molecular barcoding, using unique molecular identifiers to normalize TCRbeta repertoire quantification. Using fastp trimming at Q25 and MiXCR clonotype assembly, TCRdb reanalyzed the public sequencing data and kept in-frame beta chains. Every entry covers one CDR3 protein and lists the most common genes and DNA from its rows. This sample lists under 750,000 distinct CDR3 sequences; 20% to 25% were detected once. The ten largest clones capture about 14% of the sample. According to the study, the label for this sample's treatment or condition signals: allogeneic hematopoietic cell transplantation with graft depleted of TCRalphabeta T cells and CD19 B cells.

The sequences come from PBMCs, mostly from graft donor cells, collected 360 days after TCRalphabeta/CD19-depleted stem cell transplant. These receptors originate from a boy less than two years old who had a stem cell transplant for acute myeloid leukemia, so the T cells may come from the graft donor.

The V call is TRBV4-3, the J call TRBJ2-6; D unresolved. Germline loops: CDR1 LGHNA, CDR2 YSLEER. Between the trimmed V and J ends, which lost 1 base and 11 bases, there was a span of 12 bases. The CDR3 has 14 amino acids. CDR3 residues: CASSQAPQVDVLTF. CDR3 DNA sequence: TGCGCCAGCAGCCAAGCGCCCCAAGTAGACGTCCTGACTTTC.

This clonotype was found many times. CDR3 protein: CSASGPSTDTQYF. The CDR3, as DNA: TGCAGTGCTAGCGGGCCTAGCACAGATACGCAGTATTTT. The chain links TRBV20-1 to TRBJ2-3, with D unclear. The germline CDR1 and CDR2 sequences are DFQATT and SNEGSKA (reference sequence). Trimming removed 3 bases from V and 0 bases from J, with 7 bases in between. This CDR3 spans 13 amino acids.

V usage is TRBV10-3 and J usage is TRBJ1-1; 7 nucleotides align to TRBD1. The CDR3 extends over 14 amino acids. V dropped 6 bases and J dropped 0; count of bases not matched to a gene: 4. Germline V gene lookup returns CDR1 ENHRY and CDR2 SYGVKD. CDR3 bases: TGTGCCATCAGACCGACAGGGCTGAACACTGAAGCTTTCTTT. It translates to CAIRPTGLNTEAFF.